This T cell receptor (beta chain) comes out of a study of T cell changes during pregnancy in multiple sclerosis. Germline CDR1 and CDR2: LNHDA and SQIVND (reference sequence). The CDR3 runs to 13 residues. V shed 6 bases and J shed 6 bases, with 15 bases lying between them. Here immunoSEQ multiplex PCR was the method, and the copy in TCRdb shows in-frame clones only, minus some. The sample gives tens of thousands of clones, about 90% of which show up once; under 0.5% is in the top ten. This TCR was sampled from a female donor in good health, enrolled as a control in a pregnancy study. The rearrangement links TRBV19 to TRBJ2-7; possibly TRBD2 for D (6 bases). The sequencing used CD4+ T cells from peripheral blood mononuclear cells, collected in the second trimester of pregnancy. The CDR3 DNA follows: TGTGCCAGTAGCCAACAAGCGCGGGGCGAGCAGTACTTC. This codes for CASSQQARGEQYF. Looking up the rest from reference TRBV19 and TRBJ2-7 gives the full variable domain: DGGITQSPKYLFRKEGQNVTLSCEQNLNHDAMYWYRQDPGQGLRLIYYSQIVNDFQKGDIAEGYSVSREKKESFPLTVTSAQKNPTAFYLCASSQQARGEQYFGPGTRLTVT.